The next 14 T cell receptor beta chains were all read from a single sample in a study of T cells in women clearing cervical HPV infection. Sequenced by immunoSEQ multiplex PCR; TCRdb stores in-frame clones only, minus some. The sample data list roughly 30,000 clones. Sequencing was performed on blood buffy coat. Every receptor here comes from a woman between 18 and 70 years old with a cervical HPV16 infection that either progressed to CIN3+ or cleared (not recorded which).

On this clone: The sequenced fragment ends 3 residues before the CDR3 boundary, so the rest is inferred from the germline J gene. This sequence joins TRBV7-8 and TRBJ2-7; 7 bases fit TRBD1. Looked up from germline, CDR1 is SGHVS and CDR2 is FQNEAQ. V shed 8 bases and J 0 bases; nucleotides not matched to a gene: 10. The CDR3 is 15 residues long. Partial CDR3 DNA: TGTGCCAGCCGACCCCGACAGGGTCCCTCCTACGAG. Translating gives CASRPRQGPSYE. The full CDR3 reads CASRPRQGPSYEQYF.

This clone is medium-sized by frequency. The sequence runs out 3 residues before the end of the CDR3; the remainder is reconstructed from the germline J gene. The gene calls are TRBV6-2 or TRBV6-3 and TRBJ2-3; 10 positions match TRBD2. Germline V gene sequence: CDR1 MNHEY, CDR2 SVGEGT. The CDR3 is 15 amino acids. The ends lost 5 bases at V and 2 bases at J; junction bases unmatched: 4. CDR3 DNA, as far as it was read: TGTGCCAGCAGTAGCGGGAGGGCCGCCACAGATACG. Encoded protein: CASSSGRAATDT. The full CDR3 sequence reads CASSSGRAATDTQYF.

About this clone itself: The read ends 3 residues shy of where the CDR3 ends; the end is completed using the germline J gene. This chain uses TRBV20-1 with TRBJ1-5; no reliable D call. Germline V gene lookup returns CDR1 DFQATT and CDR2 SNEGSKA (reference sequence). Between the trimmed V and J ends, which lost 0 bases and 5 bases, there was a span of 32 bases. This CDR3 spans 21 amino acids. The covered CDR3 bases are TGCAGTGCTAGAGATAATCCGGCCCGAACGGGGTGGTGGGCAGTGGATCAGCCC. It is translated as CSARDNPARTGWWAVDQP. The entire CDR3 protein reads CSARDNPARTGWWAVDQPQHF.

About this clone: From the germline J gene comes the end of the CDR3, since the read stops 3 residues before it. The chain combines TRBV7-3 with TRBJ2-1; 7 nucleotides line up with TRBD2. The CDR3 extends over 15 amino acids. Germline V lookup: CDR1 SGHTA, CDR2 FQGTGA. The junction had 5 bases not matched to a gene; V was cut back by 2 bases and J by 4 bases. The CDR3 region is CASSLQSGTYNEQFF. The covered CDR3 bases are TGTGCCAGCAGCTTACAAAGCGGGACGTACAATGAG.

As concerns this clone: The read gets to within 3 residues of the CDR3 end, and the germline J gene fills in the rest. The rearrangement uses TRBV7-9 and TRBJ2-5; 12 bases match TRBD2. CDR1 is SEHNR and CDR2 is FQNEAQ in the germline V gene (reference sequence). The CDR3 spans 15 residues. J lost 1 base, V lost 8 bases, and 5 bases had no gene match. The CDR3 region is CASGSGLAGQETQYF. The DNA read from the CDR3 is TGTGCCAGCGGATCGGGACTAGCGGGCCAAGAGACC.

In regard to this clone: The observed sequence ends 3 residues before the CDR3 terminus, with the missing tail filled in from the germline J gene. The chain employs TRBV19 and TRBJ1-2, with unresolved D. The CDR3 extends over 13 amino acids. Germline V gene sequence: CDR1 LNHDA, CDR2 SQIVND (reference sequence). The sequenced CDR3 bases are TGTGCCAGTAGTCGAACTAGAGTAAACATC. It encodes CASSRTRVNI. The entire CDR3 sequence reads CASSRTRVNIYTF.

Concerning this clone: The CDR3 extends 3 residues past the end of the read, so its final part is completed from the germline J gene. The chain carries TRBV7-9 and TRBJ2-3; D gene unclear. CDR3 length: 13 residues. V was trimmed by 5 bases and J by 4 bases, leaving 10 bases between them. The germline CDR1 and CDR2 sequences are SEHNR and FQNEAQ (reference sequence). Incomplete CDR3 DNA: TGTGCCAGCAGCCCAGGAACAGCAGATACG. It translates to CASSPGTADT. The full CDR3 protein reads CASSPGTADTQYF.

Concerning this clone itself: The read ends 3 residues early relative to the CDR3; the germline J gene fills the gap. The genes are TRBV7-8 and TRBJ2-3; D might be TRBD2 (6 bases). Trimming cost V 5 bases and J 5 bases, with 14 bases left between them. This CDR3 has 14 amino acids. Germline CDR1 is SGHVS and CDR2 is FQNEAQ. Incomplete CDR3 DNA: TGTGCCAGCAGCGACCGGGACTCAAAAGATACG. Translating it yields CASSDRDSKDT. The entire CDR3 sequence reads CASSDRDSKDTQYF.

With respect to this clone: Read coverage stops 3 residues before the CDR3 terminus; the germline J gene supplies the remainder. The chain combines TRBV28 with TRBJ1-5, with 7 bases matching TRBD1. V lost 1 base and J lost 8; bases outside the gene matches: 5. The germline CDR1 and CDR2 sequences are MDHEN and SYDVKM. The CDR3 has 14 residues. The covered CDR3 bases are TGTGCCAGCAGTTTATCACAGGGGAAGGAGCCC. Translated, it gives CASSLSQGKEP. The CDR3, in full, reads CASSLSQGKEPQHF.

About this clone: Read sequence stops 3 residues before the CDR3 end, and the germline J gene provides the missing end. This sequence joins TRBV29-1 and TRBJ2-5; TRBD2 aligns across 9 bases. Trimming cost V 4 bases and J 4 bases; bases outside gene matches: 4. Germline V gene lookup returns CDR1 SQVTM and CDR2 ANQGSEA. The CDR3 covers 13 residues. Here the CDR3 reads CSVALAGRETQYF. CDR3 DNA, as far as it was read: TGCAGCGTTGCTCTAGCGGGACGAGAGACC.

For this clone: Read data end 3 residues before the CDR3 end; the end is taken from the germline J gene. The rearrangement uses TRBV18 and TRBJ1-1; D uncertain. This CDR3 has 15 residues. V was clipped by 3 bases and J by 1 base, with 12 bases between them. Germline CDR1 KGHSH, CDR2 LQKENI. The sequenced CDR3 bases are TGTGCCAGCTCACCCGGAGGCGGAAGGAACACTGAA. Protein sequence: CASSPGGGRNTE. The whole CDR3 protein reads CASSPGGGRNTEAFF.

As regards this clone: Read coverage stops 3 residues before the CDR3 terminus; the germline J gene supplies the remainder. The chain uses TRBV7-2 and TRBJ1-1; D may be TRBD1 (6 bases). Per germline, CDR1 SGHTA and CDR2 FQGNSA. CDR3 length: 13 residues. V was trimmed by 5 bases and J by 5 bases, leaving 12 bases between them. The sequenced part of the CDR3 DNA is TGTGCCAGCAGCAGGCAGGGGCAAACTGAA. It codes for CASSRQGQTE. The full CDR3 protein is CASSRQGQTEAFF.

About this clone: Read data end 3 residues before the CDR3 end; the end is taken from the germline J gene. V gene TRBV5-4 combines with J gene TRBJ1-1; unclear D gene. This CDR3 spans 13 amino acids. Germline CDR1 is SGHNT and CDR2 is YYREEE (reference sequence). V dropped 1 base and J dropped 2 bases, with 6 bases sitting between them. CDR3 DNA, as far as it was read: TGTGCCAGCAGCTTGTATCTTAACACTGAA. Translating it yields CASSLYLNTE. The whole CDR3 region reads CASSLYLNTEAFF. The full variable domain, rest sourced from reference TRBV5-4 and TRBJ1-1, is ETGVTQSPTHLIKTRGQQVTLRCSSQSGHNTVSWYQQALGQGPQFIFQYYREEENGRGNFPPRFSGLQFPNYSSELNVNALELDDSALYLCASSLYLNTEAFFGQGTRLTVV.

Concerning this clone: The CDR3 end is not reached by the read, which stops 3 residues before it; the germline J gene fills it in. The chain joins TRBV6-2 or TRBV6-3 to TRBJ1-2; D unresolved. Trimming pared 5 bases from V and 6 bases from J, leaving 13 bases between. Germline CDR1 is MNHEY and CDR2 is SVGEGT. This CDR3 has 13 amino acids. CDR3 amino acids: CASSPRSGNGYTF. CDR3 DNA (partial): TGTGCCAGCAGTCCCCGTTCGGGGAATGGC.